This T cell receptor (beta chain) derives from a study of cytomegalovirus exposure and HLA in healthy donors. General observations from the study: It was likely that a cluster of highly shared sequence variants was a sequencing artifact. Later on, analysis showed that most CMV-associated TCR beta chains appeared to be HLA-restricted.

The V segment lost 2 bases and the J segment 6 bases; nucleotides outside the gene matches: 4. Germline-derived CDR1 and CDR2 are MNHEY and SVGAGI. This CDR3 spans 14 amino acids. Both 60 Vbeta primers and 13 Jbeta primers went into the PCR. The method was immunoSEQ multiplex PCR; TCRdb's version includes in-frame clones alone and lacks a portion of them. The sample consists of roughly 54,000 clones, about 73% of them appearing once. Concerning this clone: Its antigen is still unknown.

The sample taken for sequencing was PBMCs. The clonotype was recovered from a woman in her sixties in good health and CMV-seropositive. This chain connects TRBV6-5 to TRBJ2-7; 10 nucleotides match TRBD1. The CDR3 nucleotides read TGTGCCAGCAGTTACCGGGACAGGGGTAGCGAGCAGTACTTC. Protein product: CASSYRDRGSEQYF.